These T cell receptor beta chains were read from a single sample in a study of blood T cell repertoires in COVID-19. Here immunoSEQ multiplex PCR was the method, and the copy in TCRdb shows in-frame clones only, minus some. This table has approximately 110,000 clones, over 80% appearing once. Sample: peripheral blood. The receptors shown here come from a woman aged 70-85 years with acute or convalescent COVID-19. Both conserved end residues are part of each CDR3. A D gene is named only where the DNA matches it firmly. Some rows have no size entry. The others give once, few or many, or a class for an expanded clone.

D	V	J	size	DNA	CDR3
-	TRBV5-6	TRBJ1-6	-	TGTGCCAGCAGCGGGACCTATCAGGGGTATAATTCACCCCTCCACTTT	CASSGTYQGYNSPLHF
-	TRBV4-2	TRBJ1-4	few	TGTGCCAGCAGCCAAGATGTGAGGGAGGGGGAAAAACTGTTTTTT	CASSQDVREGEKLFF
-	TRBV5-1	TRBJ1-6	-	TGCGCCAGCAGCCGGTCGGCGGAAGATTCACCCCTCCACTTT	CASSRSAEDSPLHF
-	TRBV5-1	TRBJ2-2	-	TGCGCCAGCAGCTCGGTAGGGGGGGTCACCGGGGAGCTGTTTTTT	CASSSVGGVTGELFF
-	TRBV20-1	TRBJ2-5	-	TGCAGTGCTAGAGTCGAGTCTCAGTACTTC	CSARVESQYF
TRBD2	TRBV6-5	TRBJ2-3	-	TGTGCCAGCAGTTCTCTCGGGCGGGGGACCCCAGATACGCAGTATTTT	CASSSLGRGTPDTQYF
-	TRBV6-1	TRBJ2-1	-	TGTGCCAGCAGTGAAGTCGGCGGAGGGTCGCAGCAGTTCTTC	CASSEVGGGSQQFF
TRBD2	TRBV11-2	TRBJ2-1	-	TGTGCCAGCAGCCCCGGGACTAGCCCTCTCAATGAGCAGTTCTTC	CASSPGTSPLNEQFF
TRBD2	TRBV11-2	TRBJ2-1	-	TGTGCCACCTACGATCTAGGACTAGCGGGGGACAATGAGCAGTTCTTC	CATYDLGLAGDNEQFF
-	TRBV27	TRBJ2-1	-	TGTGCCACTAGGGAAGCCGGGGGATTTTACAATGAGCAGTTCTTC	CATREAGGFYNEQFF
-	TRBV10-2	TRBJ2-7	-	TGCGCCAGCAGTGATGGCAGCTCCTACGAGCAGTACTTC	CASSDGSSYEQYF
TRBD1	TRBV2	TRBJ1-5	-	TGTGCCAGCAGTGAAAGGACAGGGATGGGCAATCAGCCCCAGCATTTT	CASSERTGMGNQPQHF
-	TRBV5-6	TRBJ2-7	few	TGTGCCAGCAGCTCAGGGATGTGGACCTACGAGCAGTACTTC	CASSSGMWTYEQYF
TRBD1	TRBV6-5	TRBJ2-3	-	TGTGCCAGCAGCGGACAGGGGGGGGGTACGCAGTATTTT	CASSGQGGGTQYF
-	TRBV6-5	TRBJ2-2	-	TGTGCCAGCAGGGGGCGAGTCACCGGGGAGCTGTTTTTT	CASRGRVTGELFF
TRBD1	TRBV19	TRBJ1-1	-	TGTGCCAGTAGTATAGATCGTAGGACAGGGGACATCTTT	CASSIDRRTGDIF
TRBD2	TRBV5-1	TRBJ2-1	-	TGCGCCAGCAGCCGAATCGGGACTAGCGGGGGGGCTGGAGAGCAGTTCTTC	CASSRIGTSGGAGEQFF
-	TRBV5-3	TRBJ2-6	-	TGTGCCAGAAGCTTGACAGGTGGGGCCAACGTCCTGACTTTC	CARSLTGGANVLTF
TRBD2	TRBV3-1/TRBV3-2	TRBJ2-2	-	TGTGCCAGCAGCCAAAGCGGGGCCACCGGGGAGCTGTTTTTT	CASSQSGATGELFF
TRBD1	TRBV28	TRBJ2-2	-	TGTGCCAGCAGTTGGCCCCCTGGGGCAGGGGGCATCACCGGGGAGCTGTTTTTT	CASSWPPGAGGITGELFF
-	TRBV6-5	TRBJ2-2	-	TGTGCCAGCAGTTACCAGGGGCTGGACGCCGGGGAGCTGTTTTTT	CASSYQGLDAGELFF
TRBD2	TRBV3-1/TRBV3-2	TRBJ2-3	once	TGTGCCAGCAGCCTGACGACTAGCGGAGCCTACACAGATACGCAGTATTTT	CASSLTTSGAYTDTQYF
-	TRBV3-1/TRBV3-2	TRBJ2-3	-	TGTGCCAGCAGCCAAGATCTAGTCGGCACAGATACGCAGTATTTT	CASSQDLVGTDTQYF
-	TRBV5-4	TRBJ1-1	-	TGTGCCAGCAGCTTCAAGGGGTTGTTCACTGAAGCTTTCTTT	CASSFKGLFTEAFF
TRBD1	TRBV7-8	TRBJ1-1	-	TGTGCCAGCAGCCGGGACAGTAACAGGGGTAACACTGAAGCTTTCTTT	CASSRDSNRGNTEAFF
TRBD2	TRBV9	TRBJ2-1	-	TGTGCCAGCAGCGTGGGTAGCGGGGGCCCCCATGAGCAGTTCTTC	CASSVGSGGPHEQFF
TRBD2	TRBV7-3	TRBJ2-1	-	TGTGCCAGCAGCTCGGGACTAGCGGGGGTGGATGAGCAGTTCTTC	CASSSGLAGVDEQFF
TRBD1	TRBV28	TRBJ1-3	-	TGTGCCAGCAGCCCCGGACAGGGGGTTTCTGGAAACACCATATATTTT	CASSPGQGVSGNTIYF
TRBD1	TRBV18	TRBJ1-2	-	TGTGCCAGCTCACCAACGACAGGGCAAGGCTACACCTTC	CASSPTTGQGYTF
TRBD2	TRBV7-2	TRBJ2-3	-	TGTGCCAGCAGCGCTGGACTAGCGGGAGGGGTTAGCACAGATACGCAGTATTTT	CASSAGLAGGVSTDTQYF
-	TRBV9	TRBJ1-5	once	TGTGCCAGCAGCGCTCAGGACAGCTTCAATCAGCCCCAGCATTTT	CASSAQDSFNQPQHF
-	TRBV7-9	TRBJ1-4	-	TGTGCCAGCAGCCCCATGGTGGCGGGTAACTGGGAAAAACTGTTTTTT	CASSPMVAGNWEKLFF
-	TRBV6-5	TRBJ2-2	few	TGTGCCAGCAGTACACAGGCGAACACCGGGGAGCTGTTTTTT	CASSTQANTGELFF
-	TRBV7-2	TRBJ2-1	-	TGTGCCAGCCGCTATGACTCGTACAATGAGCAGTTCTTC	CASRYDSYNEQFF
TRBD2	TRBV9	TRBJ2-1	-	TGTGCCAGCAGCGTAGAGTCTAGCGGGAGCGAGCAGTTCTTC	CASSVESSGSEQFF
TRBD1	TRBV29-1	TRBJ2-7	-	TGCAGCGCCGGGGACAGGGTAGGAGGCGAGCAGTACTTC	CSAGDRVGGEQYF
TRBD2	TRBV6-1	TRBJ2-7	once	TGTGCCAGCAGTGAAAAAGGAATTGGACTAGCGGGAGCCGGGGAGCAGTACTTC	CASSEKGIGLAGAGEQYF